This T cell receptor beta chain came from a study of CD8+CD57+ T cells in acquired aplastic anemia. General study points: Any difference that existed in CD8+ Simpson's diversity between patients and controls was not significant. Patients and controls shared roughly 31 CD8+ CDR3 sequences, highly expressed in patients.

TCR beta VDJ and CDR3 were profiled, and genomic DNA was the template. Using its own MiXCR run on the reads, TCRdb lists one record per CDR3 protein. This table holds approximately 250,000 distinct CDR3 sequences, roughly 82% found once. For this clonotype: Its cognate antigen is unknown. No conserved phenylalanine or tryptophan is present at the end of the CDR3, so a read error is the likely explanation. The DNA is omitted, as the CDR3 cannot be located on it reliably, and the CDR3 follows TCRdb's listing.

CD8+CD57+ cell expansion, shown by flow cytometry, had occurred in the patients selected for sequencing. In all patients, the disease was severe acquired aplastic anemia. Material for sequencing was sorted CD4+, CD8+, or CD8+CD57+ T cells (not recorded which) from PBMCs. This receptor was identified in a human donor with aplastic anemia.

The CDR3 protein is CASSVLGGFAQAP. V and J are TRBV7-4 and TRBJ1-2; the table assigns TRBD1, which was not confirmed against the DNA. The germline CDR1 and CDR2 sequences are SGHVT and SQSDAQ. From its first to its last residue, the CDR3 has 13 amino acids.